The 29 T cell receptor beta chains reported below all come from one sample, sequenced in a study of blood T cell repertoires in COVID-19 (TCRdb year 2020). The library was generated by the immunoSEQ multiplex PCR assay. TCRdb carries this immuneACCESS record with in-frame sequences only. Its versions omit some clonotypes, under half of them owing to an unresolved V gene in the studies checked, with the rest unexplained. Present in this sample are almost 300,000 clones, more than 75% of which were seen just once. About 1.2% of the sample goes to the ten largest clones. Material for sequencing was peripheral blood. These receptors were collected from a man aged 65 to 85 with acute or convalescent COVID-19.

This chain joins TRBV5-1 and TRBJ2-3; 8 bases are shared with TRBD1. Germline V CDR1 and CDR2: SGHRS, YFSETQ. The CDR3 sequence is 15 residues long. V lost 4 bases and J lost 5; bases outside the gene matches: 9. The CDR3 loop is CASSEAGTGGDTQYF. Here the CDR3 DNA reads TGCGCCAGCAGCGAGGCCGGGACAGGTGGAGATACGCAGTATTTT.

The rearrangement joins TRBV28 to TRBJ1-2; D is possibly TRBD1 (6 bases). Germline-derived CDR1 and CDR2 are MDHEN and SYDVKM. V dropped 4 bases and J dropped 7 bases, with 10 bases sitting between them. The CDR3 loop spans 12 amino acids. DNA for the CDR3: TGTGCCAGCAGTTCGAACAGGGTTGGCTACACCTTC. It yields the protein CASSSNRVGYTF.

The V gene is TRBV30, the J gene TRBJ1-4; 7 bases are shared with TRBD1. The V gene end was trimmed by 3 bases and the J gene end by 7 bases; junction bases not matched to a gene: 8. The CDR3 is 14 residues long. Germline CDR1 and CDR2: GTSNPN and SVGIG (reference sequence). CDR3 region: CAWRVPGGTEKLFF. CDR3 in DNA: TGTGCCTGGAGGGTTCCAGGGGGGACTGAAAAACTGTTTTTT.

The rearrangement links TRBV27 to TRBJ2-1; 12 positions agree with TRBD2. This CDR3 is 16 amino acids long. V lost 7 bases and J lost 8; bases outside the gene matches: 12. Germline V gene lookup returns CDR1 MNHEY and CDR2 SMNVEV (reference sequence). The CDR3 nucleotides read TGTGCCAGCACCCCGGAGACTAGCGGGGGTTTGGATGAGCAGTTCTTC. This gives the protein CASTPETSGGLDEQFF.

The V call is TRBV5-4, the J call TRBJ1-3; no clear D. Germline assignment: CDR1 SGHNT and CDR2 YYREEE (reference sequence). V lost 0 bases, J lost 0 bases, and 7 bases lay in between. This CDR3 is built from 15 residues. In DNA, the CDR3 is TGTGCCAGCAGCTTGGGGCACCTCTCTGGAAACACCATATATTTT. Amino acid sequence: CASSLGHLSGNTIYF. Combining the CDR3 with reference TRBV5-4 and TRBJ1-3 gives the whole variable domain ETGVTQSPTHLIKTRGQQVTLRCSSQSGHNTVSWYQQALGQGPQFIFQYYREEENGRGNFPPRFSGLQFPNYSSELNVNALELDDSALYLCASSLGHLSGNTIYFGEGSWLTVV.

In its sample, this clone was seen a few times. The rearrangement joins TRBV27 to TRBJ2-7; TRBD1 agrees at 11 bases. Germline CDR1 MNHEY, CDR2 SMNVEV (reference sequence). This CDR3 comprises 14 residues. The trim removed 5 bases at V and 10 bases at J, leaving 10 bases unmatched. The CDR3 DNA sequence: TGTGCCAGCAGTCTACGGACAGGGGGCGCCCCCCAGTACTTC. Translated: CASSLRTGGAPQYF.

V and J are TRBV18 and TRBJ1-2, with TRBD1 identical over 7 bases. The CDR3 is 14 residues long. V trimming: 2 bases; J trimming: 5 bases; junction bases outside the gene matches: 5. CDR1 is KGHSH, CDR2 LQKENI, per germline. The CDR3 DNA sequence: TGTGCCAGCTCACCATCCGGGACAGCTTATGGCTACACCTTC. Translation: CASSPSGTAYGYTF.

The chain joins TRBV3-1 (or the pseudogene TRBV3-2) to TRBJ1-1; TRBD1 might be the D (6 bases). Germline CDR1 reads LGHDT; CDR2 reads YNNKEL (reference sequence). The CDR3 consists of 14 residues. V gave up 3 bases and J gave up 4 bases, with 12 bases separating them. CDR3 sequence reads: CASSHIQGGTEAFF. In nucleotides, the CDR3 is TGTGCCAGCAGCCACATACAGGGCGGCACTGAAGCTTTCTTT.

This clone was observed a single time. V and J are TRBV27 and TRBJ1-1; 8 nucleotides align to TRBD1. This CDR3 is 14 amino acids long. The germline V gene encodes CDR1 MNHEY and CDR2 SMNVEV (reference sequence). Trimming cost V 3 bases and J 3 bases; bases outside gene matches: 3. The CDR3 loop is CASSLRTGYTEAFF. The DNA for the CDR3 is TGTGCCAGCAGTTTGAGGACAGGGTACACTGAAGCTTTCTTT.

DNA for the CDR3: TGTGCCAGCAGCAAGACAGGATTTGGTGACACTGAAGCTTTCTTT. Translated: CASSKTGFGDTEAFF. The chain has TRBV6-5 and TRBJ1-1, with a possible D match to TRBD1 (6 bases). Per the germline V gene, CDR1 is MNHEY and CDR2 is SVGAGI. V was pared by 6 bases and J by 3 bases, with 17 bases between. This CDR3 is built from 15 residues.

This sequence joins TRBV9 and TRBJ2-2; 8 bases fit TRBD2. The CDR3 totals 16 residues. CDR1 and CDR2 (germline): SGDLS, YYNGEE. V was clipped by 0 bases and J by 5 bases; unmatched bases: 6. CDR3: CASSVESRGDTGELFF. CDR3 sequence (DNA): TGTGCCAGCAGCGTAGAATCGCGGGGGGATACCGGGGAGCTGTTTTTT.

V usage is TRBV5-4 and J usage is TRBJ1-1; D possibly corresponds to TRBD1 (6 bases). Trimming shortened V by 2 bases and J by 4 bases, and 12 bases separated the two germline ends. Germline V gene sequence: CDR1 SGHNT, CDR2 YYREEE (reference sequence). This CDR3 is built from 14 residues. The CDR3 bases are TGTGCCAGCAGCTTCGGGGGGCGCGGCACTGAAGCTTTCTTT. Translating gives CASSFGGRGTEAFF.

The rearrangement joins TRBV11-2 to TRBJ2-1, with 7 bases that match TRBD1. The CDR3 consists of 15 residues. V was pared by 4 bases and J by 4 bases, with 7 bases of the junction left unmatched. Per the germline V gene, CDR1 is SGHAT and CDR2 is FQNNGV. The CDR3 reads CASSSGQVNYNEQFF. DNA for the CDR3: TGTGCCAGCAGCTCTGGACAGGTGAATTACAATGAGCAGTTCTTC.

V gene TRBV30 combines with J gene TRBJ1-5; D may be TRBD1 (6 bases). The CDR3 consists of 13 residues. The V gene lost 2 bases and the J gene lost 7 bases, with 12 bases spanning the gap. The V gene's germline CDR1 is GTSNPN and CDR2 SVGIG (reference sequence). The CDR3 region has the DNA TGTGCCTGGAGTCTGGGGGCGCGACAGCCCCAGCATTTT. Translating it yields CAWSLGARQPQHF. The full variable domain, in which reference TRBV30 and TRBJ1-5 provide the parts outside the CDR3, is SQTIHQWPATLVQPVGSPLSLECTVEGTSNPNLYWYRQAAGRGLQLLFYSVGIGQISSEVPQNLSASRPQDRQFILSSKKLLLSDSGFYLCAWSLGARQPQHFGDGTRLSIL.

DNA of the CDR3: TGTGCCAGTAGTATTACCCATCAGGGAGGCTACGAGCAGTACTTC. This translates into CASSITHQGGYEQYF. This chain links TRBV19 with TRBJ2-7; TRBD2 might be the D (6 bases). The germline gives CDR1 LNHDA, CDR2 SQIVND (reference sequence). Between the trimmed V and J ends, which lost 3 bases and 3 bases, there was a span of 15 bases. The CDR3 spans 15 residues.

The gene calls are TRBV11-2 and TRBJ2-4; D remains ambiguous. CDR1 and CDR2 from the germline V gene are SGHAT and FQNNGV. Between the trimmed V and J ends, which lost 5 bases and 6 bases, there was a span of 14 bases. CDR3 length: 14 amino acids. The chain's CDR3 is CASSNSAGRNIQYF. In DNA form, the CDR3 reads TGTGCCAGCAGCAATAGTGCCGGTAGAAACATTCAGTACTTC.

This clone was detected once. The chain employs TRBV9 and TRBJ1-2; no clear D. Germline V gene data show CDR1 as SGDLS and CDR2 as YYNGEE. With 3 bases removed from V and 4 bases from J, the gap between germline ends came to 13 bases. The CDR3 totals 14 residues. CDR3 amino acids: CASSDAGGRYGYTF. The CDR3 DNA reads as TGTGCCAGCAGCGACGCTGGCGGGCGCTATGGCTACACCTTC.

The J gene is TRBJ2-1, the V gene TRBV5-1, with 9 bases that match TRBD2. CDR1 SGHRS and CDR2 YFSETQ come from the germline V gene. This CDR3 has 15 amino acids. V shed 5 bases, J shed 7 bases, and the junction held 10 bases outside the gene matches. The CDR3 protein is CASRSPASGTNEQFF. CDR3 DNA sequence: TGCGCCAGCAGAAGCCCGGCTAGCGGGACGAATGAGCAGTTCTTC.

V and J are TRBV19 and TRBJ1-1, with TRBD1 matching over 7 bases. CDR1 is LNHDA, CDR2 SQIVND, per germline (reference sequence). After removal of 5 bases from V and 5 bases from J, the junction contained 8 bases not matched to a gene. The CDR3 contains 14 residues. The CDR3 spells CASSLTGVRTEAFF. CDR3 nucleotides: TGTGCCAGTAGTCTCACAGGGGTTCGGACTGAAGCTTTCTTT.

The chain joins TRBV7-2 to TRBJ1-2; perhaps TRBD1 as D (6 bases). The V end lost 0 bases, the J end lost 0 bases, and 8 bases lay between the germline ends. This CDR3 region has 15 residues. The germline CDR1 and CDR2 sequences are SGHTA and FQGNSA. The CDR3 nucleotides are TGTGCCAGCAGCTTAGCCCGGGACACTAACTATGGCTACACCTTC. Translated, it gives CASSLARDTNYGYTF.

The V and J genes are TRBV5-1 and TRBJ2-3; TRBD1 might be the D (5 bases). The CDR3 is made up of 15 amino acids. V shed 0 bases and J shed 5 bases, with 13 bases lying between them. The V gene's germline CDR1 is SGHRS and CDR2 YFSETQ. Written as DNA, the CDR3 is TGCGCCAGCAGCTTGGGGGCAGGGCAGGGAGATACGCAGTATTTT. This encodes CASSLGAGQGDTQYF.

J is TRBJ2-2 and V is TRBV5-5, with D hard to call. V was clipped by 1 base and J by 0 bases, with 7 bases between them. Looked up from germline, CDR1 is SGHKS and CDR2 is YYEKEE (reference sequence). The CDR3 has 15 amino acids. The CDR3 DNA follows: TGTGCCAGCAGCTTGCGGGTCGCGAACACCGGGGAGCTGTTTTTT. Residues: CASSLRVANTGELFF.

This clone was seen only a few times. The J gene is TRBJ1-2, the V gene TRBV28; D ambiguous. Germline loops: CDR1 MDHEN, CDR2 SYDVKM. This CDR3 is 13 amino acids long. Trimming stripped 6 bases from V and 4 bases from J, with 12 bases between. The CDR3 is CASSFGAAYGYTF. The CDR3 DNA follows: TGTGCCAGCAGCTTCGGTGCGGCCTATGGCTACACCTTC.

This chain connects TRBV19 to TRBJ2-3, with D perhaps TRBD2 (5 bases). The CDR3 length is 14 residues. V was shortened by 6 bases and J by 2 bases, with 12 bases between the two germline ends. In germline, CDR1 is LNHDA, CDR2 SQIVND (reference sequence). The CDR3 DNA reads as TGTGCCAGTAGATCCCAGGAGGCCACAGATACGCAGTATTTT. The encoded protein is CASRSQEATDTQYF.

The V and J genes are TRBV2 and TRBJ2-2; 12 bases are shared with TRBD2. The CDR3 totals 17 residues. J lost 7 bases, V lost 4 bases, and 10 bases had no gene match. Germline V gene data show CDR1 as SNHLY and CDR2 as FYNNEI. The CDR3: CASSVGLAGGFSGELFF. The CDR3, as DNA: TGTGCCAGCAGTGTCGGCCTAGCGGGGGGGTTTAGCGGGGAGCTGTTTTTT.

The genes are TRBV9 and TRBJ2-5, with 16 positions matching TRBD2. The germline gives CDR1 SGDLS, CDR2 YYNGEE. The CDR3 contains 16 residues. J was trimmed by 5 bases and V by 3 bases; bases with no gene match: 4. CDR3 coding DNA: TGTGCCAGCAGCGCCGGGACTAGCGGGAGGGTGGAGACCCAGTACTTC. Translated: CASSAGTSGRVETQYF. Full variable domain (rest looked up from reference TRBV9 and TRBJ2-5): DSGVTQTPKHLITATGQRVTLRCSPRSGDLSVYWYQQSLDQGLQFLIQYYNGEERAKGNILERFSAQQFPDLHSELNLSSLELGDSALYFCASSAGTSGRVETQYFGPGTRLLVL.

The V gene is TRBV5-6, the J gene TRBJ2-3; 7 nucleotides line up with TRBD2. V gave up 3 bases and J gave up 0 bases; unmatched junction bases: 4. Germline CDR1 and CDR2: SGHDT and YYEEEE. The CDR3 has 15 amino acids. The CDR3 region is CASSWEGTSTDTQYF. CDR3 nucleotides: TGTGCCAGCAGCTGGGAGGGGACGAGCACAGATACGCAGTATTTT.

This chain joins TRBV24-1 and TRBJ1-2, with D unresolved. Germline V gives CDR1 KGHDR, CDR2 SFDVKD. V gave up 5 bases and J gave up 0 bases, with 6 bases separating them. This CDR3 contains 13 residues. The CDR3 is CATSGGANYGYTF. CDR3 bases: TGTGCCACCAGTGGGGGAGCTAACTATGGCTACACCTTC.

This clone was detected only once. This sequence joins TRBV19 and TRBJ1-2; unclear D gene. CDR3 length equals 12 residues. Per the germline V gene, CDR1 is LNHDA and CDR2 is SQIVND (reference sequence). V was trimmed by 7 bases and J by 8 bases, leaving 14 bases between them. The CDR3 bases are TGTGCCAGTAATCAAGACTCGGAGGGCTACACCTTC. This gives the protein CASNQDSEGYTF.